These 26 T cell receptor beta chains were all obtained from the same sample, sequenced in a study of CD8 T cells in ankylosing spondylitis. Study-level points and caveats: Ankylosing spondylitis blood appeared to carry a characteristic TCR beta motif of eight or nine highly homologous variants.

Antigen specificity for these receptors is unknown. TCRdb reprocessed the 5' RACE reads with MiXCR, giving one entry per CDR3 protein. Found here are just under 550,000 distinct CDR3 sequences, over 9.5% of them singletons; the top ten hold approximately 7%. The sample was blood, either unsorted or a sorted T cell fraction (not recorded which). The receptors stem from a male donor with ankylosing spondylitis.

This clonotype was recorded a few times. The chain combines TRBV11-2 with TRBJ2-2; D is possibly TRBD1 (6 bases). Per the germline V gene, CDR1 is SGHAT and CDR2 is FQNNGV. The CDR3 has 17 amino acids. V dropped 0 bases and J dropped 4 bases, with 15 bases sitting between them. The DNA for the CDR3 is TGTGCCAGCAGCTTAGATTCGGCACAGGGAGCCACCGGGGAGCTGTTTTTT. As protein: CASSLDSAQGATGELFF.

The V call is TRBV12-3 or TRBV12-4, the J call TRBJ1-2; 7 bases match TRBD1. The CDR3 covers 15 residues. V lost 6 bases to trimming and J lost 0 bases; unmatched junction nucleotides: 7. The CDR3 sequence is CASSVTGVANYGYTF. As DNA, the CDR3 is TGTGCCAGCAGCGTAACAGGGGTGGCTAACTATGGCTACACCTTC.

This clonotype was picked up a small number of times. The rearrangement uses TRBV5-1 and TRBJ1-2; no firm D call. V lost 5 bases to trimming and J lost 4 bases, with 15 bases between them. Germline CDR1 is SGHRS and CDR2 is YFSETQ. This CDR3 spans 14 amino acids. This chain's CDR3 is CASRTEPDSYGYTF. The CDR3 region has the DNA TGCGCCAGCAGAACGGAGCCAGATAGCTATGGCTACACCTTC. Full variable domain (rest looked up from reference TRBV5-1 and TRBJ1-2): KAGVTQTPRYLIKTRGQQVTLSCSPISGHRSVSWYQQTPGQGLQFLFEYFSETQRNKGNFPGRFSGRQFSNSRSEMNVSTLELGDSALYLCASRTEPDSYGYTFGSGTRLTVV.

This clonotype was counted between two and nine times. V and J are TRBV12-3 or TRBV12-4 and TRBJ2-7; D could derive from TRBD1 or TRBD2 (5 bases each). This CDR3 has 15 amino acids. Trimming removed 6 bases from V and 0 bases from J, with 15 bases in between. The CDR3 here is CASSLGTALSYEQYF. CDR3 bases: TGTGCCAGCAGCCTAGGGACCGCCCTCTCCTACGAGCAGTACTTC.

This clonotype was counted between two and nine times. This rearrangement joins TRBV12-3 or TRBV12-4 to TRBJ2-1; 8 nucleotides agree with TRBD2. The CDR3 spans 14 residues. V lost 7 bases to trimming and J lost 4 bases; unmatched junction nucleotides: 6. DNA for the CDR3: TGTGCCAGCACTGGACTAGCCCTTTACAATGAGCAGTTCTTC. This codes for CASTGLALYNEQFF.

The chain links TRBV20-1 to TRBJ2-1; no clear D. Trimming shortened V by 0 bases and J by 10 bases, and 10 bases separated the two germline ends. The germline V gene has CDR1 DFQATT and CDR2 SNEGSKA (reference sequence). The CDR3 sequence is 12 residues long. The DNA of the CDR3 is TGCAGTGCTAGAGATTACGGGTTCGAGCAGTTCTTC. Translating it yields CSARDYGFEQFF.

The chain couples TRBV11-2 to TRBJ2-1; possible D gene TRBD2, 7 bases. Trimming removed 6 bases at V and 0 bases at J, with 27 bases between. Germline lookup yields CDR1 SGHAT and CDR2 FQNNGV. The CDR3 runs to 20 residues. The CDR3 sequence is CASSYPFMGGTPSSYNEQFF. The CDR3 DNA reads TGTGCCAGCAGTTACCCCTTTATGGGAGGGACACCTAGCTCCTACAATGAGCAGTTCTTC.

This clonotype appeared a few times. The V and J genes are TRBV20-1 and TRBJ1-4, with D unresolved. CDR1 DFQATT and CDR2 SNEGSKA come from the germline V gene (reference sequence). The CDR3 is 12 amino acids. With 6 bases removed from V and 7 bases from J, the gap between germline ends came to 12 bases. The CDR3 sequence: CSALDRVEKLFF. CDR3 DNA sequence: TGCAGTGCCTTGGACCGGGTTGAAAAACTGTTTTTT.

In nucleotides, the CDR3 is TGTGCCTGGATCGGCGGGAGGAATGAGCAGTTCTTC. Translation: CAWIGGRNEQFF. This chain links TRBV30 with TRBJ2-1, with 8 bases that match TRBD2. With 4 bases clipped from V and 7 bases from J, the junction kept 3 bases outside the gene matches. The CDR3 totals 12 residues. Germline CDR1 is GTSNPN and CDR2 is SVGIG (reference sequence).

The rearrangement uses TRBV15 and TRBJ2-1; D gene uncertain. Germline CDR1 LNHNV, CDR2 YYDKDF (reference sequence). The CDR3 spans 16 residues. Trimming left V 0 bases short and J 8 bases short, with 17 bases between. The CDR3 coding sequence is TGTGCCACCAGCAGAGAGTCAGGCTGGGATAACGATGAGCAGTTCTTC. Its protein product is CATSRESGWDNDEQFF.

In DNA form, the CDR3 reads TGTGCCATCAGTGATCCCACCGTGGGGACTAGCGAAAGCTCCTACGAGCAGTACGTC. This gives the protein CAISDPTVGTSESSYEQYV. V gene TRBV10-3 combines with J gene TRBJ2-7; 10 bases are a match to TRBD2. Germline loops: CDR1 ENHRY, CDR2 SYGVKD. V lost 3 bases and J lost 0; bases outside the gene matches: 14. The CDR3 is 19 residues long.

This clonotype was seen only a few times. V usage is TRBV29-1 and J usage is TRBJ2-6, with D hard to call. V was trimmed by 6 bases and J by 2 bases, leaving 8 bases between them. The CDR3 totals 13 residues. CDR1 and CDR2 (germline): SQVTM, ANQGSEA. Written as DNA, the CDR3 is TGCAGCGTCATGGTCCCTGGGGCCAACGTCCTGACTTTC. Translating it yields CSVMVPGANVLTF.

The CDR3 region is CASSATGGEKLFF. The DNA for the CDR3 is TGTGCCAGCAGCGCTACAGGGGGAGAAAAACTGTTTTTT. The chain is built from TRBV7-2 and TRBJ1-4, with 8 bases that match TRBD1. The CDR3 extends over 13 amino acids. V dropped 5 bases and J dropped 8; count of bases not matched to a gene: 4. Germline V CDR1 and CDR2: SGHTA, FQGNSA.

This clonotype showed up just a few times. The chain combines TRBV5-1 with TRBJ1-5; weak D call: TRBD1 (6 bases). CDR1 and CDR2 from the germline V gene are SGHRS and YFSETQ. The CDR3 has 15 amino acids. Trimming stripped 0 bases from V and 5 bases from J, with 12 bases between. This chain's CDR3 is CASSLAGGRHQPQHF. CDR3 coding DNA: TGCGCCAGCAGCTTGGCCGGGGGGCGACATCAGCCCCAGCATTTT.

This clonotype was observed a handful of times. The V and J genes are TRBV5-6 and TRBJ2-1, with 8 bases identical to TRBD1. After removal of 2 bases from V and 5 bases from J, the junction contained 9 bases not matched to a gene. The germline gives CDR1 SGHDT, CDR2 YYEEEE. CDR3 length: 16 amino acids. The CDR3 region has the DNA TGTGCCAGCAGCTTACGCAGGGGGCGGCCCCACAATGAGCAGTTCTTC. Protein product: CASSLRRGRPHNEQFF.

This clonotype was found a few times. J is TRBJ2-3 and V is TRBV20-1; D is unresolved. CDR1 and CDR2 (germline): DFQATT, SNEGSKA (reference sequence). V lost 4 bases and J lost 4, with 12 bases in between. The CDR3 has 13 amino acids. This CDR3 is CSAMADSSDTQYF. The CDR3 coding sequence is TGCAGTGCTATGGCGGATAGTTCAGATACGCAGTATTTT.

This clonotype came up a few times. The gene calls are TRBV3-1 and TRBJ2-7; no firm D call. Germline V gene lookup returns CDR1 LGHDT and CDR2 YNNKEL (reference sequence). This CDR3 contains 14 residues. V was pared by 3 bases and J by 3 bases, with 12 bases between. The CDR3 DNA reads TGTGCCAGCAGCCATTTGGGCGGCCGCTACGAGCAGTACTTC. It codes for CASSHLGGRYEQYF.

This clonotype occurred a few times. The chain couples TRBV29-1 to TRBJ1-1, with TRBD1 matching 8 bases. The V gene end was trimmed by 2 bases and the J gene end by 3 bases; junction bases not matched to a gene: 5. In germline, CDR1 is SQVTM, CDR2 ANQGSEA. CDR3 size: 14 residues. For the CDR3, the DNA is TGCAGCGTTGAATCGGACAGGGTCTACACTGAAGCTTTCTTT. Residues: CSVESDRVYTEAFF.

The V gene is TRBV3-1, the J gene TRBJ2-2, with 11 nucleotides matching TRBD2. This CDR3 contains 14 residues. The V segment lost 6 bases and the J segment 4 bases; nucleotides outside the gene matches: 1. Germline assignment: CDR1 LGHDT and CDR2 YNNKEL (reference sequence). The CDR3 DNA reads as TGTGCCAGCAGACTAGCGGGAGCCACCGGGGAGCTGTTTTTT. Its protein product is CASRLAGATGELFF.

This sequence joins TRBV9 and TRBJ2-1, with D possibly being TRBD1 (5 bases). The CDR3 has 18 amino acids. V was cut by 0 bases and J by 0 bases, with 16 bases left in between. The germline CDR1 and CDR2 sequences are SGDLS and YYNGEE. The CDR3 region has the DNA TGTGCCAGCAGCGTAGCCCCCCTACAGGTCCGCTCCTACAATGAGCAGTTCTTC. This sequence encodes CASSVAPLQVRSYNEQFF.

This clonotype was recorded a few times. The chain carries TRBV29-1 and TRBJ2-1, with D perhaps matching TRBD1 (5 bases). Germline CDR1 is SQVTM and CDR2 is ANQGSEA. This CDR3 is built from 13 residues. V was pared by 7 bases and J by 0 bases, with 10 bases between. The CDR3 loop reads CSDRQSSYNEQFF. The CDR3 DNA is TGCAGCGACCGACAGTCCTCCTACAATGAGCAGTTCTTC.

The gene calls are TRBV11-3 and TRBJ1-6, with 7 bases lining up with TRBD1. J lost 2 bases, V lost 1 base, and 5 bases had no gene match. CDR3 length: 17 residues. Germline CDR1 reads SGHNT; CDR2 reads YENEEA. The CDR3 DNA reads TGTGCCAGCAGCTTAGGCTCGACAGGGCCCTATAATTCACCCCTCCACTTT. This sequence encodes CASSLGSTGPYNSPLHF.

The chain recombines TRBV5-6 with TRBJ2-5; 7 bases match TRBD1. CDR1 SGHDT and CDR2 YYEEEE come from the germline V gene. With V trimmed by 4 bases and J by 9 bases, 15 bases remained unmatched. This CDR3 has 15 amino acids. The CDR3 DNA follows: TGTGCCAGCAGCCGCACGACAGGGCTAAGAGGGGCCCAGTACTTC. It translates to CASSRTTGLRGAQYF. Filled out from reference TRBV5-6 and TRBJ2-5, the complete variable domain reads DAGVTQSPTHLIKTRGQQVTLRCSPKSGHDTVSWYQQALGQGPQFIFQYYEEEERQRGNFPDRFSGHQFPNYSSELNVNALLLGDSALYLCASSRTTGLRGAQYFGPGTRLLVL.

A few counts support this clonotype. The rearrangement joins TRBV7-2 to TRBJ2-7; 10 bases fit TRBD2. J lost 2 bases, V lost 2 bases, and 0 bases had no gene match. This CDR3 spans 14 amino acids. Germline V CDR1 and CDR2: SGHTA, FQGNSA. The CDR3 DNA reads TGTGCCAGCAGCTTACTAGCGGGAGCCTACGAGCAGTACTTC. The encoded protein is CASSLLAGAYEQYF.

The table lists this clonotype with many counts. V gene TRBV7-8 combines with J gene TRBJ1-1, with D uncertain. V gave up 5 bases and J gave up 3 bases, with 7 bases separating them. This CDR3 is 12 amino acids long. Germline values: CDR1 SGHVS, CDR2 FQNEAQ. The CDR3 sequence is CASSNWDTEAFF. DNA of the CDR3: TGTGCCAGCAGCAACTGGGACACTGAAGCTTTCTTT.

This chain joins TRBV4-2 and TRBJ1-6, with TRBD1 as a possible D gene (5 bases). The CDR3 extends over 15 amino acids. With 0 bases removed from V and 10 bases from J, the gap between germline ends came to 13 bases. Germline CDR1 LGHNA, CDR2 YNFKEQ. The CDR3 nucleotides read TGTGCCAGCAGCCAAGAGGGAGGGGCGGAATCACCCCTCCACTTT. Translated, it gives CASSQEGGAESPLHF.